Given below is one T cell receptor beta chain in context. Assay used: immunoSEQ multiplex PCR; TCRdb lists only in-frame clones, some missing. The sample holds around 6,100 clones; over 75% are singletons and the top ten take about 4.1%. The V gene end was trimmed by 4 bases and the J gene end by 2 bases; junction bases not matched to a gene: 7. CDR3 length: 16 amino acids. Germline CDR1 and CDR2: MNHEY and SVGAGI. These data are taken from a study of blood T cell repertoires in COVID-19. The sequence was collected from an elderly man with active COVID-19. This rearrangement joins TRBV6-5 to TRBJ1-2, with 10 bases that match TRBD1. Input material: peripheral blood. CDR3 coding DNA: TGTGCCAGCAGTTGGGGTCGACAGGGGGCCAACTATGGCTACACCTTC. It yields the protein CASSWGRQGANYGYTF.